Listed here are 10 T cell receptor beta chains from one sample, sequenced in a study of beta chain features in type 1 diabetes. TCRB transcripts that were expressed got sequenced, as all of the isolated RNA had been reverse transcribed. The protocol was immunoSEQ multiplex PCR, while the TCRdb copy is restricted to in-frame clones and leaves out a portion. This table has around 340,000 clones, approximately 8.2% appearing once. The specimen sequenced was central memory CD4+ T cells from blood. All receptors come from a woman aged 18-30 years in good health.

This clone was picked up many times. The V call is TRBV28, the J call TRBJ2-7; 7 bases map to TRBD1. The CDR3 sequence is 15 residues long. Trimming cost V 5 bases and J 3 bases; bases outside gene matches: 10. Germline values: CDR1 MDHEN, CDR2 SYDVKM. This CDR3 is CASSRTGTELYEQYF. In nucleotides, the CDR3 is TGTGCCAGCAGTCGCACCGGGACAGAGCTCTACGAGCAGTACTTC.

V usage is TRBV5-4 and J usage is TRBJ2-1; TRBD2 matches at 9 bases. V trimming: 0 bases; J trimming: 7 bases; junction bases outside the gene matches: 8. CDR1 is SGHNT, CDR2 YYREEE, per germline (reference sequence). This CDR3 comprises 16 residues. In DNA form, the CDR3 reads TGTGCCAGCAGCTTGGGGGTGCGGACTAGCGATAATGAGCAGTTCTTC. Translating it yields CASSLGVRTSDNEQFF.

This clone was observed at least ten times. The V and J genes are TRBV7-8 and TRBJ2-6; 10 bases line up with TRBD1. With V trimmed by 3 bases and J by 3 bases, 5 bases remained unmatched. The CDR3 contains 17 residues. Germline V gives CDR1 SGHVS, CDR2 FQNEAQ. The CDR3, as DNA: TGTGCCAGCAGCTTGTGGACAGGGGGAAGTGGGGCCAACGTCCTGACTTTC. It specifies CASSLWTGGSGANVLTF. Looking up the rest from reference TRBV7-8 and TRBJ2-6 gives the full variable domain: GAGVSQSPRYKVAKRGQDVALRCDPISGHVSLFWYQQALGQGPEFLTYFQNEAQLDKSGLPSDRFFAERPEGSVSTLKIQRTQQEDSAVYLCASSLWTGGSGANVLTFGAGSRLTVL.

In its sample, this clone was seen many times. The chain combines TRBV28 with TRBJ2-7, with 9 bases fitting TRBD1. This CDR3 has 15 amino acids. V lost 4 bases to trimming and J lost 2 bases; unmatched junction nucleotides: 6. Germline-derived CDR1 and CDR2 are MDHEN and SYDVKM. CDR3 DNA sequence: TGTGCCAGCAGTTCGCTGGGGACAGGGCCCTACGAGCAGTACTTC. Translating gives CASSSLGTGPYEQYF.

The chain links TRBV7-9 to TRBJ1-1, with D possibly being TRBD1 (6 bases). Germline V gives CDR1 SEHNR, CDR2 FQNEAQ (reference sequence). The CDR3 has 14 residues. V was pared by 7 bases and J by 5 bases, with 17 bases between. The CDR3 DNA is TGTGCCAGCACACTACAGGGCGTTGGGACTGAAGCTTTCTTT. Its protein product is CASTLQGVGTEAFF.

This clone has at least ten counts. The genes are TRBV5-1 and TRBJ2-7, with D possibly being TRBD1 (6 bases). Germline V gene lookup returns CDR1 SGHRS and CDR2 YFSETQ. V dropped 4 bases and J dropped 2 bases, with 16 bases sitting between them. The CDR3 consists of 15 residues. This chain's CDR3 is CASSGTIASPYEQYF. The CDR3 nucleotides are TGCGCCAGCAGCGGGACAATAGCAAGTCCCTACGAGCAGTACTTC.

This clone has a count of ten or more. The chain's CDR3 is CASTLSSGSPNEQFF. The CDR3 DNA follows: TGTGCCAGCACCCTCTCTAGCGGGTCTCCCAATGAGCAGTTCTTC. The chain links TRBV6-1 to TRBJ2-1; the match to TRBD2 covers 8 bases. This CDR3 is 15 amino acids long. Trimming removed 7 bases from V and 6 bases from J; junction bases left unmatched: 11. Germline CDR1 MNHNS, CDR2 SASEGT.

The chain couples TRBV5-4 to TRBJ1-4, with 7 bases fitting TRBD1. V trimming: 0 bases; J trimming: 6 bases; junction bases outside the gene matches: 5. Germline V gives CDR1 SGHNT, CDR2 YYREEE (reference sequence). The CDR3 is made up of 15 amino acids. As DNA, the CDR3 is TGTGCCAGCAGCTTGGGGGGGACAGTAGATGAAAAACTGTTTTTT. It specifies CASSLGGTVDEKLFF.

In this sample, this clone turned up many times. The chain recombines TRBV5-1 with TRBJ2-2; 8 positions agree with TRBD1. The J segment lost 5 bases and the V segment lost 7 bases, leaving 10 bases of the junction unmatched. This CDR3 has 15 amino acids. CDR1 is SGHRS and CDR2 is YFSETQ in the germline V gene. The CDR3 DNA sequence: TGCGCCAGCCGAAACGGACAGGGAAGGACCGGGGAGCTGTTTTTT. Its protein is CASRNGQGRTGELFF.

This clone was counted only a few times. The CDR3 loop is CASSDYWGYEQYF. For the CDR3, the DNA is TGTGCCAGCAGTGACTATTGGGGCTACGAGCAGTACTTC. The chain couples TRBV6-5 to TRBJ2-7; D might be TRBD2 (5 bases). V was clipped by 5 bases and J by 3 bases, with 11 bases between them. The CDR3 extends over 13 amino acids. Germline V gene sequence: CDR1 MNHEY, CDR2 SVGAGI.